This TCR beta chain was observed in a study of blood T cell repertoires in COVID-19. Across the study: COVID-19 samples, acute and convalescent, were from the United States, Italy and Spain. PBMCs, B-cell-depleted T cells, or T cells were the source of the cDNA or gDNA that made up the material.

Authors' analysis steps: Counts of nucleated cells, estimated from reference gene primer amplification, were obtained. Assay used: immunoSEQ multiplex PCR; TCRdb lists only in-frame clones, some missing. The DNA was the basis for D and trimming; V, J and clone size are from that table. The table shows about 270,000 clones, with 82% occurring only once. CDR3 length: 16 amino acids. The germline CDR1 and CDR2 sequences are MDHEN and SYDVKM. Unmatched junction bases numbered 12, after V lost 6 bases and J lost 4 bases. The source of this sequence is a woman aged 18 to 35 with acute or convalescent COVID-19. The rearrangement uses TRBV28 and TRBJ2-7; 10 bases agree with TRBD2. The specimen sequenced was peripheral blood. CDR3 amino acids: CASRFPRAGGGYEQYF. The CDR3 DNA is TGTGCCAGCAGGTTCCCCCGAGCGGGAGGGGGGTACGAGCAGTACTTC.